The 3 T cell receptor beta chains below all came from one sample that was sequenced in a study of shared clonotypes between healthy human individuals. Method: immunoSEQ multiplex PCR; TCRdb's copy keeps in-frame clones and lacks some. Among about 480,000 clones listed, approximately 79% were seen once. The sample comprised PBMCs. The receptors derive from a woman in her 40s in good health. Some clones in this sample may be carry-over from other donors' samples.

The rearrangement joins TRBV4-2 to TRBJ2-7, with 10 bases lining up with TRBD2. The CDR3 runs to 16 residues. The germline V gene has CDR1 LGHNA and CDR2 YNFKEQ. The ends lost 2 bases at V and 5 bases at J; junction bases unmatched: 9. The CDR3 nucleotides are TGTGCCAGCAGCCAACCATTAGCGGGAGGTCCGGACGAGCAGTACTTC. It is translated as CASSQPLAGGPDEQYF.

This clone occurred a few times. The gene calls are TRBV5-5 and TRBJ1-2; D remains ambiguous. The CDR3 is 13 amino acids. V shed 1 base and J shed 1 base, with 5 bases lying between them. Germline CDR1 and CDR2: SGHKS and YYEKEE (reference sequence). The CDR3 region is CASSLTLNYGYTF. DNA for the CDR3: TGTGCCAGCAGCTTGACCCTTAACTATGGCTACACCTTC. Supplemented by reference TRBV5-5 and TRBJ1-2, the full variable domain reads DAGVTQSPTHLIKTRGQQVTLRCSPISGHKSVSWYQQVLGQGPQFIFQYYEKEERGRGNFPDRFSARQFPNYSSELNVNALLLGDSALYLCASSLTLNYGYTFGSGTRLTVV.

This chain joins TRBV5-1 and TRBJ2-3, with 8 nucleotides matching TRBD1. This CDR3 spans 19 amino acids. The J segment lost 1 base and the V segment lost 4 bases, leaving 17 bases of the junction unmatched. Germline CDR1 and CDR2: SGHRS and YFSETQ. The CDR3 here is CASSRHTGQGAQGTDTQYF. Written as DNA, the CDR3 is TGCGCCAGCAGCCGCCATACTGGGCAGGGGGCACAGGGCACAGATACGCAGTATTTT. The variable domain in full, with the rest retrieved from reference TRBV5-1 and TRBJ2-3, is KAGVTQTPRYLIKTRGQQVTLSCSPISGHRSVSWYQQTPGQGLQFLFEYFSETQRNKGNFPGRFSGRQFSNSRSEMNVSTLELGDSALYLCASSRHTGQGAQGTDTQYFGPGTRLTVL.